This section outlines one T cell receptor beta chain sequence together with its context. In germline, CDR1 is MNHEY, CDR2 SVGEGT. The CDR3 is 12 residues long. V was pared by 6 bases and J by 4 bases, with 10 bases between. The data were obtained in a study of blood T cell repertoires in COVID-19. Study-level background: Italy, Spain and the United States were the sources of the convalescent and acute COVID-19 samples. PBMCs, B-cell-depleted T cells, or T cells were the source of the cDNA or gDNA that made up the material.

Original methodology: Quantification of nucleated cells was approximated via reference gene primer amplification. Data came from immunoSEQ multiplex PCR; TCRdb stores just in-frame clones and leaves some out. V, J and clone size are taken as reported in that table, and D and trimming were inferred from the DNA itself. The sample has around 100,000 clones; 85% are singletons. Sequenced material: peripheral blood. This rearrangement joins TRBV6-2 or TRBV6-3 to TRBJ2-7; no firm D call. The sequence was collected from a woman aged 70-85 years with active or convalescent COVID-19. The CDR3 nucleotides are TGTGCCAGCAGCAACATACCATACGAGCAGTACTTC. Encoded protein: CASSNIPYEQYF.